This T cell receptor (beta chain) appears in the sequencing data of a study of PD-1 blockade in classical Hodgkin lymphoma. Across the study: Every 2 weeks, patients got 3 mg/kg intravenous nivolumab.

The sample's time point: cycle 4 day 1 (C4D1), after less than seven weeks of nivolumab. Every patient had relapsed following autologous stem cell transplantation, and cohorts differed in brentuximab vedotin exposure. Data came from immunoSEQ multiplex PCR; TCRdb stores just in-frame clones and leaves some out. The sample consists of more than 95,000 clones, about nine tenths of them appearing once. The sequencing here drew on peripheral blood mononuclear cells (PBMCs), taken before the fourth cycle of nivolumab. This receptor was taken from a human donor with classical Hodgkin lymphoma.

DNA for the CDR3: TGCAGCGTTGCCGCCGGGACAGGGGATCAGCCCCAGCATTTT. It yields the protein CSVAAGTGDQPQHF. The chain is built from TRBV29-1 and TRBJ1-5; TRBD1 aligns across 10 bases. Germline trimming cut 4 bases from V and 5 bases from J; bases unmatched to any gene: 5. The germline V gene encodes CDR1 SQVTM and CDR2 ANQGSEA. The CDR3 has 14 amino acids.